Listed below are T cell receptor beta chains from one sample, sequenced in a study of T cell responses to AZD1222 COVID-19 vaccine. Repertoires were generated with immunoSEQ multiplex PCR, while TCRdb's copy carries only in-frame clones and drops some. This sample has some 99,000 clones, with roughly 90% found just once. Sequenced material: peripheral blood, taken on day 0 of AZD1222 vaccination. These receptors originate from an adult in good health. CDR3s include the opening cysteine and the closing phenylalanine or tryptophan. Each record gives: CDR3 protein, J gene, V gene.

CASSVQETQYF,TRBJ2-5,TRBV5-1
CASSLGAGVAYEQYF,TRBJ2-7,TRBV7-6
CSASEQFF,TRBJ2-1,TRBV20-1
CASSLGVPGSGANVLTF,TRBJ2-6,TRBV7-3
CAFSSGSAPYEQYF,TRBJ2-7,TRBV30
CASSHDSGRSPVLNEQFF,TRBJ2-1,TRBV14
CASSPTFTDTQYF,TRBJ2-3,TRBV7-2
CAAAGLRETQYF,TRBJ2-5,TRBV28
CASSRVFSGNTIYF,TRBJ1-3,TRBV9
CASSLGGSEKLFF,TRBJ1-4,TRBV7-9
CASSLFFRAGDYTF,TRBJ1-2,TRBV27
CASRRAGVQGNEQFF,TRBJ2-1,TRBV27
CASSRDRGNSPLHF,TRBJ1-6,TRBV7-8
CASARQGRGYTF,TRBJ1-2,TRBV19
CASSGTGGTYNEQFF,TRBJ2-1,TRBV28
CASSYPGQGYNEQFF,TRBJ2-1,TRBV6-5
CASSLTLEGLNQPQHF,TRBJ1-5,TRBV7-8
CASSPLSSAGGYDTQYF,TRBJ2-3,TRBV4-1
CASMFNSQSVEAFF,TRBJ1-1,TRBV19
CASSGPGTGSHEQFF,TRBJ2-1,TRBV5-4
CASSYHRTETGNTEAFF,TRBJ1-1,TRBV6-2/TRBV6-3
CASSQGPGEQYF,TRBJ2-7,TRBV4-1
CATSDFRNEQFF,TRBJ2-1,TRBV24-1
CASTLYRDTEAFF,TRBJ1-1,TRBV19
CASSHSDNLAEAFF,TRBJ1-1,TRBV4-2
CASSLDLQGQFF,TRBJ2-1,TRBV11-2
CASSETSGLYNEQFF,TRBJ2-1,TRBV9
CATSREFGGVGQPQHF,TRBJ1-5,TRBV15
CSVGTGGLNEKLFF,TRBJ1-4,TRBV29-1
CASSSTGVDEKLFF,TRBJ1-4,TRBV11-1
CASSPLSGANYGYTF,TRBJ1-2,TRBV7-2
CASSVDRVGQETQYF,TRBJ2-5,TRBV5-1
CASSFHRGQGVSPLHF,TRBJ1-6,TRBV7-9
CSVAWLSSYGYTF,TRBJ1-2,TRBV29-1
CASSSEGHPNEQFF,TRBJ2-1,TRBV7-9
CASSPRGVANTEAFF,TRBJ1-1,TRBV6-2/TRBV6-3
CASSLGPGLAEDEQFF,TRBJ2-1,TRBV5-1
CASSEERVHLTDTQYF,TRBJ2-3,TRBV6-1
CASSPSGSGAGNTIYF,TRBJ1-3,TRBV18
CASSLDPSGGAAGYTF,TRBJ1-2,TRBV7-2
CASSEDRVPVEAFF,TRBJ1-1,TRBV2
CASSGRTAPRGYTF,TRBJ1-2,TRBV2
CASSLSLSVTQDF,TRBJ2-3,TRBV11-2
CASSLKTGAGYTF,TRBJ1-2,TRBV3-1/TRBV3-2
CASLRTSASAEAFF,TRBJ1-1,TRBV28
CASSPRTGEYNSGNTIYF,TRBJ1-3,TRBV9
CASSFRRRTDTQYF,TRBJ2-3,TRBV5-8
CASSPTWDRGRYSNQPQHF,TRBJ1-5,TRBV5-8
CASSPEGQGGYGYTF,TRBJ1-2,TRBV2
CASSSWTSGILYEQYF,TRBJ2-7,TRBV10-2
CASSTLTGGGANVLTF,TRBJ2-6,TRBV5-1
CASSPTGSAGYTF,TRBJ1-2,TRBV27
CSAQRGTGNTGELFF,TRBJ2-2,TRBV29-1
CASRMTGLDYEQYF,TRBJ2-7,TRBV6-5
CASSQYYGPICEAFF,TRBJ1-1,TRBV23-1
CASSYRVGNTIYF,TRBJ1-3,TRBV7-2
CASSYGATGGYGYTF,TRBJ1-2,TRBV6-5
CASSLEGKNYEQYF,TRBJ2-7,TRBV5-5
CASSLVPLVREQYF,TRBJ2-7,TRBV7-2